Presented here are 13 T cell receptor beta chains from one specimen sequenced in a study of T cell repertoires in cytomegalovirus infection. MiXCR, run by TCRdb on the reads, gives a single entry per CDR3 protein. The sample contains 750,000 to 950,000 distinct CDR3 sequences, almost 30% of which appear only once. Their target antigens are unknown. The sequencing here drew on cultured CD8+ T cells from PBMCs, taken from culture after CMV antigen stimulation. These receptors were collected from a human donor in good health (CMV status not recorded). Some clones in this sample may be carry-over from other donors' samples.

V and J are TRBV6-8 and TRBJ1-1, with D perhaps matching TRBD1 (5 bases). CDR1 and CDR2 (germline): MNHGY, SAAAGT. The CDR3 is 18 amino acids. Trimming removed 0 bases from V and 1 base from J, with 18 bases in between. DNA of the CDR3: TGTGCCAGCAGTTACTCTGCCCGGGGGTCGTGGCAGAACACTGAAGCTTTCTTT. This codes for CASSYSARGSWQNTEAFF.

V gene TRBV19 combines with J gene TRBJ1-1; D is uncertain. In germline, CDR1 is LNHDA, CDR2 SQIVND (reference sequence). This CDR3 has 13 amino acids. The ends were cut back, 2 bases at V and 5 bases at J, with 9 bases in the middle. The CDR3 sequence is CASSINDATEAFF. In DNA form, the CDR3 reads TGTGCCAGTAGTATAAACGACGCAACTGAAGCTTTCTTT.

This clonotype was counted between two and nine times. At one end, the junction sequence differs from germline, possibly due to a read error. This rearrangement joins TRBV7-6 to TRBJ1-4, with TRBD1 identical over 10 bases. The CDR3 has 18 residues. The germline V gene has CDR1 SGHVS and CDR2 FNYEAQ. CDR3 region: CASTLEDGTGVTNEKLFF. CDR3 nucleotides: TGTGCCAGCACCTTAGAGGACGGGACAGGGGTGACTAATGAAAAACTGTTTTTT.

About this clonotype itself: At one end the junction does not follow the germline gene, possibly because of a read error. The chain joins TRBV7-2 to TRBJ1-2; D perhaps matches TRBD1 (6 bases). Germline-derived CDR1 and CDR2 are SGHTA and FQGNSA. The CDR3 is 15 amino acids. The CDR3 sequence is CASSHRDNANYGYTF. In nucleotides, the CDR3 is TGCGCCAGCAGCCATCGGGACAATGCTAACTATGGCTACACCTTC.

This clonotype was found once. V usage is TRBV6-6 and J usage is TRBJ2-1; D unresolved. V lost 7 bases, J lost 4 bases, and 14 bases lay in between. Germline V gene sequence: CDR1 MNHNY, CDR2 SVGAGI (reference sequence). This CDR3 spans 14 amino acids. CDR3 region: CASTHSIHYNEQFF. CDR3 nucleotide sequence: TGTGCCAGCACCCACAGTATCCATTACAATGAGCAGTTCTTC.

The chain's CDR3 is CASSGQGATYGYTF. CDR3 nucleotide sequence: TGTGCCAGCAGTGGACAGGGGGCGACGTACGGCTACACCTTC. The gene calls are TRBV25-1 and TRBJ1-2; 10 positions agree with TRBD1. Unmatched junction bases numbered 7, after V lost 4 bases and J lost 8 bases. In germline, CDR1 is MGHDK, CDR2 SYGVNS. The CDR3 covers 14 residues.

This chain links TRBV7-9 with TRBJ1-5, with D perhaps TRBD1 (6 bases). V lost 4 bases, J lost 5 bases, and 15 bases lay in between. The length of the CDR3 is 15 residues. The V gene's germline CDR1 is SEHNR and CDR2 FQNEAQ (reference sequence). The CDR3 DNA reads TGTGCCAGCAGCTCTATCCAGGGGTCCGATCAGCCCCAGCATTTT. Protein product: CASSSIQGSDQPQHF.

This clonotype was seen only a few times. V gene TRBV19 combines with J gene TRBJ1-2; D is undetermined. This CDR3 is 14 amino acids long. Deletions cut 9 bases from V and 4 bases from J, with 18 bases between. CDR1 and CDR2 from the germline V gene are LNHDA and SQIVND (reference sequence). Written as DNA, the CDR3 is TGTGCCAGCTCCCCCGAGGGCCTTTTCTATGGCTACACCTTC. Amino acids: CASSPEGLFYGYTF.

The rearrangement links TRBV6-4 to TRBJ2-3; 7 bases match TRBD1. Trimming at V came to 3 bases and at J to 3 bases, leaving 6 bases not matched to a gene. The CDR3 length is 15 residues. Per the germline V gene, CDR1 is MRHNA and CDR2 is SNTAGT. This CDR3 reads CASSEIQGLTDTQYF. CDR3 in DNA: TGTGCCAGCAGTGAAATACAGGGGCTAACAGATACGCAGTATTTT.

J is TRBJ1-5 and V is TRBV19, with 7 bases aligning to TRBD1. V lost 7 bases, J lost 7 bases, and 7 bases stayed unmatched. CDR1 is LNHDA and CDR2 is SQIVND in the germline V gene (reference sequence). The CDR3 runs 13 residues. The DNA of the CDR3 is TGTGCCAGTACTAAGGGGGCGAGACAGCCCCAGCATTTT. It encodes CASTKGARQPQHF.

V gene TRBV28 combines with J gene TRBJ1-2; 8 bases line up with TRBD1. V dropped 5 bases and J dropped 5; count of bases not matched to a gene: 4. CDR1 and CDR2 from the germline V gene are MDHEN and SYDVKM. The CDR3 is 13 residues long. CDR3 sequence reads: CASSEDRDYGYTF. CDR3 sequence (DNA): TGTGCCAGCAGTGAGGACAGGGATTATGGCTACACCTTC.

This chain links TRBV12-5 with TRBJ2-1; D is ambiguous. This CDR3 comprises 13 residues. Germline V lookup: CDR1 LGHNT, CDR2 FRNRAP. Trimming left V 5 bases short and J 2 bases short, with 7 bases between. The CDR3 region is CASGPIAYNEQFF. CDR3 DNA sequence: TGTGCTAGTGGTCCTATTGCCTACAATGAGCAGTTCTTC.

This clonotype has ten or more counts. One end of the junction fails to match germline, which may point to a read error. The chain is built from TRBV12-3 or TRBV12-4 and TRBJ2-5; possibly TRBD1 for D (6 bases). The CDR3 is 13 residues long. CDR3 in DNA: TGTGCCAGTTCGCGACAGGACCAAAAGACCCAGTACTTC. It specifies CASSRQDQKTQYF.